The 32 T cell receptor beta chains reported below all come from one sample, sequenced in a study of vaccination effects on CD4 cells after COVID-19. The data were produced by immunoSEQ multiplex PCR, yet TCRdb's version contains in-frame clones alone and is incomplete. This table holds tens of thousands of clones, 70% to 85% found once. These receptors' targets are unknown. A 10-day culture period preceded the isolation of CD4+ T cells. Two-dose BNT162b2 or mRNA-1273 vaccination was given to participants. The sample was CD4+ T cells from PBMCs cultured without peptide, taken after COVID-19 vaccination. The receptors were sampled from a human donor who received a COVID-19 vaccine.

The chain employs TRBV4-3 and TRBJ2-5, with 11 positions matching TRBD2. This CDR3 has 16 amino acids. Germline CDR1 is LGHNA and CDR2 is YSLEER. V gave up 4 bases and J gave up 4 bases; unmatched junction bases: 8. The CDR3 sequence is CASSPLLLAGVETQYF. CDR3 nucleotides: TGCGCCAGCAGCCCCCTTTTACTAGCGGGGGTAGAGACCCAGTACTTC.

This clone was found a few times. The chain is built from TRBV25-1 and TRBJ2-7, with 10 bases matching TRBD1. Trimming removed 0 bases from V and 4 bases from J; junction bases left unmatched: 6. Germline V gene lookup returns CDR1 MGHDK and CDR2 SYGVNS. The CDR3 runs 16 residues. CDR3 nucleotide sequence: TGTGCCAGCAGTGAATATGAGACAGGGGGCGAGTACGAGCAGTACGTC. Amino acid sequence: CASSEYETGGEYEQYV.

The chain carries TRBV3-1 (or the pseudogene TRBV3-2) and TRBJ1-3; TRBD1 matches at 7 bases. Per germline, CDR1 LGHDT and CDR2 YNNKEL (reference sequence). The CDR3 extends over 14 amino acids. V was clipped by 4 bases and J by 2 bases; unmatched bases: 2. The CDR3 here is CASSLTGAGNTIYF. DNA for the CDR3: TGTGCCAGCAGCCTAACAGGGGCTGGAAACACCATATATTTT.

This chain links TRBV6-2 or TRBV6-3 with TRBJ2-7, with 7 bases identical to TRBD1. The CDR3 is 15 amino acids. The germline gives CDR1 MNHEY, CDR2 SVGEGT. The V segment lost 2 bases and the J segment 5 bases; nucleotides outside the gene matches: 9. The CDR3 is CASSYRTGVHHEQYV. CDR3 nucleotide sequence: TGTGCCAGCAGTTACCGTACAGGGGTCCACCACGAGCAGTACGTC.

The chain has TRBV2 and TRBJ1-1; D call uncertain. V lost 8 bases and J lost 1, with 11 bases in between. CDR1 is SNHLY and CDR2 is FYNNEI in the germline V gene. This CDR3 comprises 13 residues. As DNA, the CDR3 is TGTGCCAGCGACACGGGGAAGAACACTGAAGCTTTCTTT. It encodes CASDTGKNTEAFF.

The rearrangement links TRBV18 to TRBJ1-6; D not resolved. V shed 4 bases and J shed 7 bases, with 14 bases lying between them. Germline loops: CDR1 KGHSH, CDR2 LQKENI. The CDR3 runs 15 residues. The CDR3 spells CASSLKDLGNSPLHF. For the CDR3, the DNA is TGTGCCAGCTCACTAAAGGACCTGGGAAATTCACCCCTCCACTTT.

V usage is TRBV7-3 and J usage is TRBJ2-1; D is undetermined. The CDR3 extends over 16 amino acids. Per germline, CDR1 SGHTA and CDR2 FQGTGA. Deletions cut 5 bases from V and 7 bases from J, with 21 bases between. The CDR3 sequence: CASSETGDQDWNEQFF. CDR3 coding DNA: TGTGCCAGCAGCGAAACCGGCGATCAAGACTGGAATGAGCAGTTCTTC.

A note on this clone: The same CDR3 also results from other DNA sequences found in this sample. The chain is built from TRBV4-3 and TRBJ1-1, with 7 bases lining up with TRBD1. J gave up 0 bases and V 3 bases, and 1 base lay outside the gene matches. CDR1 LGHNA and CDR2 YSLEER come from the germline V gene. The CDR3 spans 14 residues. DNA of the CDR3: TGCGCCAGCAGCCAGGGACAGCTGAACACTGAAGCTTTCTTT. Translating gives CASSQGQLNTEAFF.

This clone was seen only a few times. V usage is TRBV30 and J usage is TRBJ1-5; D might be TRBD1 (6 bases). The V end lost 5 bases, the J end lost 5 bases, and 13 bases lay between the germline ends. The CDR3 extends over 13 amino acids. Germline V lookup: CDR1 GTSNPN, CDR2 SVGIG (reference sequence). In DNA, the CDR3 is TGTGCCTGGTCGGGGCAGGGGTATCAGCCCCAGCATTTT. It codes for CAWSGQGYQPQHF.

The chain recombines TRBV6-5 with TRBJ2-1, with TRBD2 identical over 10 bases. The CDR3 is 16 residues long. Trimming cost V 2 bases and J 4 bases; bases outside gene matches: 5. Germline V gene data show CDR1 as MNHEY and CDR2 as SVGAGI. The CDR3 is CASSYVAGGTYNEQFF. CDR3 coding DNA: TGTGCCAGCAGTTACGTAGCGGGGGGTACTTACAATGAGCAGTTCTTC.

This rearrangement joins TRBV6-5 to TRBJ2-2, with TRBD1 matching over 10 bases. The CDR3 totals 14 residues. With V trimmed by 6 bases and J by 5 bases, 3 bases remained unmatched. In germline, CDR1 is MNHEY, CDR2 SVGAGI. CDR3 residues: CASRRTGGTGELFF. The CDR3 DNA reads TGTGCCAGCAGGCGGACAGGGGGAACCGGGGAGCTGTTTTTT.

This CDR3 reads CASSGGGPNTGELFF. CDR3 coding DNA: TGTGCCAGCAGTGGAGGGGGGCCGAACACCGGGGAGCTGTTTTTT. The chain links TRBV28 to TRBJ2-2; D may match TRBD1 or TRBD2 (6 bases each). The length of the CDR3 is 15 residues. The germline gives CDR1 MDHEN, CDR2 SYDVKM. Trimming pared 5 bases from V and 0 bases from J, leaving 10 bases between.

The V gene is TRBV24-1, the J gene TRBJ2-1; 8 nucleotides match TRBD1. CDR3 size: 16 residues. The germline gives CDR1 KGHDR, CDR2 SFDVKD. The J segment lost 7 bases and the V segment lost 5 bases, leaving 12 bases of the junction unmatched. CDR3 loop: CATSGSEAGGINEQFF. In DNA, the CDR3 is TGTGCCACCAGTGGAAGTGAGGCAGGGGGCATAAATGAGCAGTTCTTC.

V and J are TRBV4-2 and TRBJ1-2; D unresolved. Germline V gene data show CDR1 as LGHNA and CDR2 as YNFKEQ. V gave up 0 bases and J gave up 11 bases, with 19 bases separating them. The CDR3 consists of 15 residues. CDR3 coding DNA: TGTGCCAGCAGCCAAGACCCCCGGTTCCCGGCATTTTACACCTTC. Residues: CASSQDPRFPAFYTF.

The CDR3 reads CASSPQTVGTSSGNTIYF. As DNA, the CDR3 is TGTGCCAGCTCACCACAAACAGTGGGGACGAGCTCTGGAAACACCATATATTTT. The gene calls are TRBV18 and TRBJ1-3; possibly TRBD1 for D (5 bases). This CDR3 is 18 amino acids long. V was clipped by 1 base and J by 0 bases, with 16 bases between them. The germline V gene encodes CDR1 KGHSH and CDR2 LQKENI.

This clone was observed once. This chain uses TRBV6-1 with TRBJ2-5; the D call may be TRBD1 or TRBD2 (5 bases each). This CDR3 contains 13 residues. Germline lookup yields CDR1 MNHNS and CDR2 SASEGT. V shed 3 bases and J shed 4 bases, with 9 bases lying between them. The CDR3 loop is CASSENGGETQYF. The CDR3, as DNA: TGTGCCAGCAGTGAGAATGGGGGAGAGACCCAGTACTTC.

The V call is TRBV18, the J call TRBJ1-1; D uncertain. V was trimmed by 8 bases and J by 1 base, leaving 8 bases between them. Germline CDR1 KGHSH, CDR2 LQKENI. This CDR3 spans 12 amino acids. The DNA of the CDR3 is TGTGCCAGCCAAAACAGGAACACTGAAGCTTTCTTT. Amino acid sequence: CASQNRNTEAFF.

The V gene is TRBV18, the J gene TRBJ2-1; D not resolved. V lost 6 bases and J 7 bases, leaving 7 bases between the germline ends. Germline values: CDR1 KGHSH, CDR2 LQKENI. The length of the CDR3 is 11 residues. As DNA, the CDR3 is TGTGCCAGCTCGCGACGGAATGAGCAGTTCTTC. It translates to CASSRRNEQFF.

CDR3 protein: CASSLGPGGRDTQYF. In nucleotides, the CDR3 is TGTGCCAGCAGCTTGGGGCCGGGGGGGAGAGATACGCAGTATTTT. This chain connects TRBV5-6 to TRBJ2-3, with 8 nucleotides matching TRBD2. Per germline, CDR1 SGHDT and CDR2 YYEEEE. J lost 5 bases, V lost 0 bases, and 5 bases had no gene match. There are 15 residues in the CDR3.

The chain's CDR3 is CASSLGTAIYSGNTIYF. DNA for the CDR3: TGTGCCAGCTCACTTGGGACAGCCATTTACTCTGGAAACACCATATATTTT. The V call is TRBV18, the J call TRBJ1-3, with 7 bases aligning to TRBD1. The CDR3 totals 17 residues. V was pared by 4 bases and J by 0 bases, with 9 bases of the junction left unmatched. Germline V CDR1 and CDR2: KGHSH, LQKENI.

The chain combines TRBV18 with TRBJ2-2; 11 nucleotides match TRBD1. The CDR3 extends over 15 amino acids. Per germline, CDR1 KGHSH and CDR2 LQKENI. J was trimmed by 6 bases and V by 5 bases; bases with no gene match: 5. The CDR3 DNA reads TGTGCCAGCTCAAAAGGACAGGGGGCGTCCGGGGAGCTGTTTTTT. Its protein product is CASSKGQGASGELFF.

Of note for this clone: One end of the junction does not line up with germline, which may come from a read error. This sequence joins TRBV5-1 and TRBJ2-2, with 9 nucleotides matching TRBD2. The CDR3 has 14 amino acids. In germline, CDR1 is SGHRS, CDR2 YFSETQ. The DNA for the CDR3 is TGCGCCAGCAGCCCCCGGGATAGCGGGGGCGGACAGATTTTT. Translation gives CASSPRDSGGGQIF. Supplemented by reference TRBV5-1 and TRBJ2-2, the full variable domain reads KAGVTQTPRYLIKTRGQQVTLSCSPISGHRSVSWYQQTPGQGLQFLFEYFSETQRNKGNFPGRFSGRQFSNSRSEMNVSTLELGDSALYLCASSPRDSGGGQIFGEGSRLTVL.

The chain couples TRBV2 to TRBJ1-1; D uncertain. This CDR3 comprises 14 residues. V was pared by 3 bases and J by 3 bases, with 11 bases between. CDR1 is SNHLY, CDR2 FYNNEI, per germline. CDR3 protein: CASSDVAPDTEAFF. CDR3 DNA: TGTGCCAGCAGTGATGTGGCCCCGGACACTGAAGCTTTCTTT.

This clone came up a few times. V is TRBV6-2 or TRBV6-3 and J is TRBJ1-5, with a weak D call TRBD1 (6 bases). Germline CDR1 and CDR2: MNHEY and SVGEGT. V was pared by 2 bases and J by 4 bases, with 18 bases between. The CDR3 spans 17 residues. CDR3 protein: CASSYGRGGLANQPQHF. As DNA, the CDR3 is TGTGCCAGCAGTTACGGGAGGGGGGGCCTAGCTAATCAGCCCCAGCATTTT.

This sequence joins TRBV5-1 and TRBJ1-1; D is perhaps TRBD1 (6 bases). V was trimmed by 0 bases and J by 3 bases, leaving 12 bases between them. Germline CDR1 and CDR2: SGHRS and YFSETQ. The CDR3 has 15 amino acids. This CDR3 reads CASSLEDRPYTEAFF. The DNA for the CDR3 is TGCGCCAGCAGCTTGGAAGACAGGCCTTACACTGAAGCTTTCTTT.

This chain connects TRBV3-1 (or the pseudogene TRBV3-2) to TRBJ1-2, with D unclear. The CDR3 spans 18 residues. V was trimmed by 0 bases and J by 1 base, leaving 18 bases between them. Germline V CDR1 and CDR2: LGHDT, YNNKEL (reference sequence). The CDR3 reads CASSQDYFTTGHNYGYTF. In DNA form, the CDR3 reads TGTGCCAGCAGCCAAGATTATTTCACGACGGGCCATAACTATGGCTACACCTTC.

For the CDR3, the DNA is TGTGCCAGCAGGCCCGCGAGGGGGTGGAATTCACCCCTCCACTTT. Translated, it gives CASRPARGWNSPLHF. The chain employs TRBV6-5 and TRBJ1-6, with D possibly matching TRBD1 (6 bases). CDR3 length equals 15 residues. The germline gives CDR1 MNHEY, CDR2 SVGAGI. The V end was cut by 6 bases, the J end by 7 bases, with 16 bases between.

V and J are TRBV6-1 and TRBJ1-2; D remains unclear. Deletions cut 1 base from V and 6 bases from J, with 12 bases between. The CDR3 loop spans 14 amino acids. Germline V gene lookup returns CDR1 MNHNS and CDR2 SASEGT. CDR3 bases: TGTGCCAGCAGTGAAGTTCTAGGGTGGGATGGCTACACCTTC. Translated: CASSEVLGWDGYTF.

This rearrangement joins TRBV27 to TRBJ2-1, with TRBD1 matching 10 bases. The V gene's germline CDR1 is MNHEY and CDR2 SMNVEV (reference sequence). Trimming cost V 7 bases and J 6 bases; bases outside gene matches: 3. This CDR3 comprises 13 residues. CDR3 nucleotide sequence: TGTGCCAGCATGACAGGGGGCCGCAATGAGCAGTTCTTC. Protein: CASMTGGRNEQFF.

The chain carries TRBV6-5 and TRBJ2-5; TRBD2 is a possible D gene (6 bases). In germline, CDR1 is MNHEY, CDR2 SVGAGI. V was trimmed by 5 bases and J by 1 base, leaving 11 bases between them. The CDR3 runs to 14 residues. The CDR3 here is CASSPPGLQETQYF. The CDR3 bases are TGTGCCAGCAGTCCCCCGGGACTCCAAGAGACCCAGTACTTC.

The sample holds a few counts of this clone. The genes are TRBV29-1 and TRBJ1-1, with D possibly being TRBD1 (5 bases). Germline V gives CDR1 SQVTM, CDR2 ANQGSEA. V dropped 2 bases and J dropped 3 bases, with 10 bases sitting between them. The CDR3 totals 13 residues. The DNA of the CDR3 is TGCAGCGTTGAATATGGGGCTGACACTGAAGCTTTCTTT. It is translated as CSVEYGADTEAFF.

The rearrangement uses TRBV19 and TRBJ2-2; 7 bases match TRBD1. The J segment lost 6 bases and the V segment lost 3 bases, leaving 4 bases of the junction unmatched. This CDR3 is 14 amino acids long. Germline V gene lookup returns CDR1 LNHDA and CDR2 SQIVND (reference sequence). The CDR3: CASSIRTGAGELFF. Here the CDR3 DNA reads TGTGCCAGTAGTATCAGGACAGGAGCCGGGGAGCTGTTTTTT.